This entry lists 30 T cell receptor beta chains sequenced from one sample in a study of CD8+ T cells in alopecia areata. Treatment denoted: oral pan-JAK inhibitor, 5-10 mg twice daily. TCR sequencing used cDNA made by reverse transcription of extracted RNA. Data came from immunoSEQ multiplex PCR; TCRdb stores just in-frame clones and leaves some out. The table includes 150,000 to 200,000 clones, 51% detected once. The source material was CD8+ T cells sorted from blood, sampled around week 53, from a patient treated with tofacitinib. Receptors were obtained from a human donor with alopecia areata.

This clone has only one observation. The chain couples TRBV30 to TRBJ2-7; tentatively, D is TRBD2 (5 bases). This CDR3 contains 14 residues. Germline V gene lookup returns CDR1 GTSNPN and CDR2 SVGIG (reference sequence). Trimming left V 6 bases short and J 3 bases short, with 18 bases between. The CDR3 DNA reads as TGTGCCTGCCGCGGGCGTACTCGGTTCTACGAGCAGTACTTC. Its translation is CACRGRTRFYEQYF. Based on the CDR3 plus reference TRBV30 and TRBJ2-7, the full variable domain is SQTIHQWPATLVQPVGSPLSLECTVEGTSNPNLYWYRQAAGRGLQLLFYSVGIGQISSEVPQNLSASRPQDRQFILSSKKLLLSDSGFYLCACRGRTRFYEQYFGPGTRLTVT.

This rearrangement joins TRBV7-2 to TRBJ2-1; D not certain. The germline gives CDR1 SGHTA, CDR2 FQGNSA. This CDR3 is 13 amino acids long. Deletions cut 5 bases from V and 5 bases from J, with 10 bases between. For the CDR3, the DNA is TGTGCCAGCAGCGAGGCCCTGCACAATGAGCAGTTCTTC. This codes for CASSEALHNEQFF.

Written as DNA, the CDR3 is TGTGCCAGCAGTTTCCCCCCCTCTGGAAACACCATATATTTT. Protein product: CASSFPPSGNTIYF. The J gene is TRBJ1-3, the V gene TRBV28; the D is unclear. The germline CDR1 and CDR2 sequences are MDHEN and SYDVKM. The CDR3 runs 14 residues. V was shortened by 3 bases and J by 0 bases, with 6 bases between the two germline ends.

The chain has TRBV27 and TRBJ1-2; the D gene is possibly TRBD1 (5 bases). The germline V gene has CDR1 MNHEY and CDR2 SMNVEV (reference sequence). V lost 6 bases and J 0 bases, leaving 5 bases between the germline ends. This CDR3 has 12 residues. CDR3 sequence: CASRGANYGYTF. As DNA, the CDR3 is TGTGCCAGCAGGGGGGCTAACTATGGCTACACCTTC.

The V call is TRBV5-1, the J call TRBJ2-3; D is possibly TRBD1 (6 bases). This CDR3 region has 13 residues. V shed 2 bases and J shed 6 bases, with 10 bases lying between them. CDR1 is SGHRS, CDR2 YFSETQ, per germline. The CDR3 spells CASSFSGDDTQYF. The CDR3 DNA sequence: TGCGCCAGCAGCTTCTCAGGGGACGATACGCAGTATTTT. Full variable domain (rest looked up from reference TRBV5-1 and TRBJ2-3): KAGVTQTPRYLIKTRGQQVTLSCSPISGHRSVSWYQQTPGQGLQFLFEYFSETQRNKGNFPGRFSGRQFSNSRSEMNVSTLELGDSALYLCASSFSGDDTQYFGPGTRLTVL.

Here the CDR3 reads CASSDSWETQYF. The CDR3 DNA follows: TGTGCCAGCAGTGACAGTTGGGAGACCCAGTACTTC. The chain links TRBV25-1 to TRBJ2-5; D unclear. V lost 3 bases and J 5 bases, leaving 7 bases between the germline ends. CDR1 and CDR2 (germline): MGHDK, SYGVNS. The CDR3 consists of 12 residues.

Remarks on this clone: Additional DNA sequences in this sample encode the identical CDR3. The CDR3 DNA follows: TGTGCCAGCAGTTACCTGGAGACCCAGTACTTC. Its translation is CASSYLETQYF. The rearrangement joins TRBV6-6 to TRBJ2-5, with D unclear. The CDR3 loop spans 11 amino acids. Looked up from germline, CDR1 is MNHNY and CDR2 is SVGAGI (reference sequence). Trimming removed 2 bases from V and 5 bases from J, with 3 bases in between.

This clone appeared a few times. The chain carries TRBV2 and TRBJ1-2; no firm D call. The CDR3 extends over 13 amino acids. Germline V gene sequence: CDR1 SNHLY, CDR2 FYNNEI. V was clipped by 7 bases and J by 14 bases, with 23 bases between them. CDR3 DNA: TGTGCCAGCATATCGGTGTTATTCGATGGCTGGACCTTC. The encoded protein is CASISVLFDGWTF.

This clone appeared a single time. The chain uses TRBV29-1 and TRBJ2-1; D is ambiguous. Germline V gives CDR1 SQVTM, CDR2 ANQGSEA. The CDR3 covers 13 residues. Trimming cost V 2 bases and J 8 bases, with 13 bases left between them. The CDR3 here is CSVEPRRGHEQFF. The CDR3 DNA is TGCAGCGTTGAACCCCGGCGCGGACATGAGCAGTTCTTC.

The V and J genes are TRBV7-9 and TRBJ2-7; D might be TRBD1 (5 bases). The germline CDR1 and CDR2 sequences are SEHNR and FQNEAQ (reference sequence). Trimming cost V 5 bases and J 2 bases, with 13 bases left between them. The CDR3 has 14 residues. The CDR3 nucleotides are TGTGCCAGCAGCGCGGTCCCAGGGCCCTACGAGCAGTACTTC. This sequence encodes CASSAVPGPYEQYF. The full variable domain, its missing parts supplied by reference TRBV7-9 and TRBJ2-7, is DTGVSQNPRHKITKRGQNVTFRCDPISEHNRLYWYRQTLGQGPEFLTYFQNEAQLEKSRLLSDRFSAERPKGSFSTLEIQRTEQGDSAMYLCASSAVPGPYEQYFGPGTRLTVT.

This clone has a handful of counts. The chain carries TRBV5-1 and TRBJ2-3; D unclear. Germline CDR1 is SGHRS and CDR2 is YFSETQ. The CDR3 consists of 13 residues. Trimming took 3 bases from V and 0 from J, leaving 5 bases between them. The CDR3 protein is CASSSPSTDTQYF. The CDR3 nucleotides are TGCGCCAGCAGCTCACCGAGCACAGATACGCAGTATTTT.

CDR3 protein: CASSVDPTGGLLGELFF. The CDR3 DNA reads as TGTGCCAGCAGCGTAGACCCAACCGGGGGGTTGCTCGGGGAGCTGTTTTTT. The rearrangement uses TRBV9 and TRBJ2-2; 7 bases are a match to TRBD2. The CDR3 loop spans 17 amino acids. Germline lookup yields CDR1 SGDLS and CDR2 YYNGEE. Germline trimming cut 0 bases from V and 7 bases from J; bases unmatched to any gene: 12.

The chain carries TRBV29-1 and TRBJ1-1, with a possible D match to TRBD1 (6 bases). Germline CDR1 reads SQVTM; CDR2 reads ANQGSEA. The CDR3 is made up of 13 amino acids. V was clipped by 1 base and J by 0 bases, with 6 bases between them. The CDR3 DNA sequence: TGCAGCGTTGAAGGGACAGTGAACACTGAAGCTTTCTTT. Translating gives CSVEGTVNTEAFF.

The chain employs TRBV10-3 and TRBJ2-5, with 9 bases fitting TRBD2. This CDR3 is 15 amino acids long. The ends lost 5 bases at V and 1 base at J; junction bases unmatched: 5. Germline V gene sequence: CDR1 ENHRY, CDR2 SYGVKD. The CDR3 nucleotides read TGTGCCATCAGTCCTAGCGGGGAGTTCCAAGAGACCCAGTACTTC. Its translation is CAISPSGEFQETQYF.

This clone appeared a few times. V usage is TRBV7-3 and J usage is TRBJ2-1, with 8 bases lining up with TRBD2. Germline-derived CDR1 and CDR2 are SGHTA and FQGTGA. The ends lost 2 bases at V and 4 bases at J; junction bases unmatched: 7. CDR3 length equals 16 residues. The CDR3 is CASSLPGLAGYNEQFF. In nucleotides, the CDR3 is TGTGCCAGCAGCTTACCCGGACTAGCAGGTTACAATGAGCAGTTCTTC.

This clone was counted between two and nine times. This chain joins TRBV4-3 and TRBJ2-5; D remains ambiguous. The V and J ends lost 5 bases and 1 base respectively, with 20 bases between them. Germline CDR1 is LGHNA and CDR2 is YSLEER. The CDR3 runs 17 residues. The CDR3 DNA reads TGCGCCAGCAGCAGCCAAATAGGTTTATCCCTCCAAGAGACCCAGTACTTC. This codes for CASSSQIGLSLQETQYF.

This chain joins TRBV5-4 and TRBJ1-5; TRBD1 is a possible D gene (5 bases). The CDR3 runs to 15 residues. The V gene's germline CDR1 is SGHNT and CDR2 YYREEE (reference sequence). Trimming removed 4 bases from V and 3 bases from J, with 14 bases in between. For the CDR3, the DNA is TGTGCCAGCAGCCAAGAGCCAGGGATCAATCAGCCCCAGCATTTT. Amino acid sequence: CASSQEPGINQPQHF.

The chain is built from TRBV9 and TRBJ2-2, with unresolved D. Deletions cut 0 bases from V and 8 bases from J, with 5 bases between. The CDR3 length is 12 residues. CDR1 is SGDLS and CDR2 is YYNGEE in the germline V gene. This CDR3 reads CASSVAMGELFF. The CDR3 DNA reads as TGTGCCAGCAGCGTAGCCATGGGGGAGCTGTTTTTT.

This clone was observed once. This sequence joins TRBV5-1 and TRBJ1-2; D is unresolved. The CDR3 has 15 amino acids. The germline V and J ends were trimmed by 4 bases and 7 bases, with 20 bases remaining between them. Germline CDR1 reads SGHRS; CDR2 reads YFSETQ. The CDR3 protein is CASSAHGPRPIGYTF. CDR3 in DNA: TGCGCCAGCAGCGCCCATGGGCCCAGGCCGATTGGCTACACCTTC.

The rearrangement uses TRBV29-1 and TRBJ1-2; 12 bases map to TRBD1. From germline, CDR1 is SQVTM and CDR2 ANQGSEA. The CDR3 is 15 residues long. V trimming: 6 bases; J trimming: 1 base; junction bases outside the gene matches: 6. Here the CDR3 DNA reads TGCAGCGTGGCCGGGACAGGGGGCTATAACTATGGCTACACCTTC. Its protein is CSVAGTGGYNYGYTF.

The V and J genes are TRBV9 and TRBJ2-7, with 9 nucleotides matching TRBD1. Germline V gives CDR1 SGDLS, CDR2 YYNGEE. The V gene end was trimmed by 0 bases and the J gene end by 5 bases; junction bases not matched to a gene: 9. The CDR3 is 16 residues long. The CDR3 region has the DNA TGTGCCAGCAGCGTAGCTCCCGGGACAGGGAACAACGAGCAGTACTTC. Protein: CASSVAPGTGNNEQYF.

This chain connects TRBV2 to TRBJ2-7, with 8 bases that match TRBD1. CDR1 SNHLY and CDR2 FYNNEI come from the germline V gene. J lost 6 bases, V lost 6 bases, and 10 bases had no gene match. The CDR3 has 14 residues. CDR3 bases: TGTGCCAGCAGCCAAGGACAGGGTTTCGGCGAGCAGTACTTC. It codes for CASSQGQGFGEQYF.

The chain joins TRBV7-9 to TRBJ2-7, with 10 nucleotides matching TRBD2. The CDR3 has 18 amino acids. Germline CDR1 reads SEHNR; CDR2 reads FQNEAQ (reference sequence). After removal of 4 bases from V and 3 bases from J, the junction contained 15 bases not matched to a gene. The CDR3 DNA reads TGTGCCAGCAGCTCCCCTCTCCGGCTAGCGGGGGAGTTCTACGAGCAGTACTTC. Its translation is CASSSPLRLAGEFYEQYF.

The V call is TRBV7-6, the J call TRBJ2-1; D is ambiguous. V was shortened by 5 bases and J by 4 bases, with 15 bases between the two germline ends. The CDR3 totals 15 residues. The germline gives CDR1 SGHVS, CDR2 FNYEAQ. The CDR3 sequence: CASSPSVDGYNEQFF. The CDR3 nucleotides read TGTGCCAGCAGCCCAAGCGTCGACGGATACAATGAGCAGTTCTTC.

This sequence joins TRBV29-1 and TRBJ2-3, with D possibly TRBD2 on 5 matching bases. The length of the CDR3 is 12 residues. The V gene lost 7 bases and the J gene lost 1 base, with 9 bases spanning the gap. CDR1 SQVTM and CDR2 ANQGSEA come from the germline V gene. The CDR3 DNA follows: TGCAGCGACCGGACTGGCACAGATACGCAGTATTTT. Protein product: CSDRTGTDTQYF.

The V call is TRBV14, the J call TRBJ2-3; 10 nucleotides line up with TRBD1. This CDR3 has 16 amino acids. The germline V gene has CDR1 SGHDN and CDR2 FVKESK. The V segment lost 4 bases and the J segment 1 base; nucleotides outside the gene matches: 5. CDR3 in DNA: TGTGCCAGCAGCCTAAGCGGGACAGGGGGCACAGATACGCAGTATTTT. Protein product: CASSLSGTGGTDTQYF.

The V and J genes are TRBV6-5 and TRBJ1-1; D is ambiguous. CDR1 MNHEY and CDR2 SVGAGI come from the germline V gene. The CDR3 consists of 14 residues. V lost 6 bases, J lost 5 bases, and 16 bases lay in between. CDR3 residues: CASSPIKSGTEAFF. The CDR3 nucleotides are TGTGCCAGCAGCCCAATTAAGTCTGGAACTGAAGCTTTCTTT.

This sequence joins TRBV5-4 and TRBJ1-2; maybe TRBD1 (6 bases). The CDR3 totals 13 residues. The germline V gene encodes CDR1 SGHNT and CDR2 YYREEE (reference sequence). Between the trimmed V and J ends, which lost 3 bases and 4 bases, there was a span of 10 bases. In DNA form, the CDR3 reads TGTGCCAGCAGCTATACAGGGTCCTATGGCTACACCTTC. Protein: CASSYTGSYGYTF. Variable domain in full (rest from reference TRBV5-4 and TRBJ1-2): ETGVTQSPTHLIKTRGQQVTLRCSSQSGHNTVSWYQQALGQGPQFIFQYYREEENGRGNFPPRFSGLQFPNYSSELNVNALELDDSALYLCASSYTGSYGYTFGSGTRLTVV.

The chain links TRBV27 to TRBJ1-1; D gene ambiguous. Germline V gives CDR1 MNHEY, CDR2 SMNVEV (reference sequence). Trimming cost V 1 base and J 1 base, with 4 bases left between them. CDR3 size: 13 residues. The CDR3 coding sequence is TGTGCCAGCAGTTTATGGGGGAACACTGAAGCTTTCTTT. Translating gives CASSLWGNTEAFF.

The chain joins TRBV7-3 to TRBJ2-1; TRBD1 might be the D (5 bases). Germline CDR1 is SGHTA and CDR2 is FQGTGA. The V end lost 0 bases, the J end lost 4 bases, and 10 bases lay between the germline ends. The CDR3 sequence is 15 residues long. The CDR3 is CASSLTGRVYNEQFF. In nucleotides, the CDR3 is TGTGCCAGCAGCTTAACTGGCAGGGTATACAATGAGCAGTTCTTC. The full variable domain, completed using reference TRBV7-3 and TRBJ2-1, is GAGVSQTPSNKVTEKGKYVELRCDPISGHTALYWYRQSLGQGPEFLIYFQGTGAADDSGLPNDRFFAVRPEGSVSTLKIQRTERGDSAVYLCASSLTGRVYNEQFFGPGTRLTVL.